Given below is one T cell receptor beta chain in context. As yet, its antigen is unknown. The data stem from a study of brain metastases from non-small cell lung cancer. Study-wide results and caveats: Brain metastases had lower T-cell infiltration than primary tumors. In over 55% of brain metastases, T-cell clones were expanded compared with matched primary tumors. Brain metastases shared most TCR repertoire with primaries, with sparse T cells.

V lost 6 bases to trimming and J lost 4 bases, with 18 bases between them. Germline assignment: CDR1 SGHVS and CDR2 FQNEAQ. The length of the CDR3 is 15 residues. Using immunoSEQ multiplex PCR, the repertoire was profiled, and TCRdb retains in-frame clones only, with some absent. The table has roughly 4,500 clones, around 91% seen once. The chain uses TRBV7-8 and TRBJ1-2; no definite D call. The specimen sequenced was primary lung tumor tissue. The clonotype comes from a donor at least 40 years old with non-small cell lung cancer. This CDR3 is CASSTELGERYGYTF. The CDR3 DNA reads TGTGCCAGCAGTACCGAGCTGGGTGAGCGCTATGGCTACACCTTC.